The entry below gives a single T cell receptor (beta chain) sequence along with its context. Under the authors' procedure: The assay estimated nucleated cells by amplifying reference gene primers. Sequencing used immunoSEQ multiplex PCR; TCRdb keeps in-frame clones, though not all of them. V, J and clone size are those of that table, while D and trimming were read from the DNA. The sample includes about 150,000 clones, 86% seen only once; the top ten take roughly 3%. Trimming left V 5 bases short and J 3 bases short, with 6 bases between. Germline V gene lookup returns CDR1 MNHEY and CDR2 SVGAGI. The CDR3 contains 12 residues. The sample originates from a study of blood T cell repertoires in COVID-19. Study-level information: Specimens from acute and convalescent COVID-19 originated in the United States, Italy and Spain. From T cells, B-cell-depleted T cells, or PBMCs came the material, which was cDNA or gDNA.

The TCR was taken from a man aged 65 to 85 with acute or convalescent COVID-19. The rearrangement links TRBV6-5 to TRBJ2-3; possibly TRBD1 for D (6 bases). Material for sequencing was peripheral blood. CDR3 sequence: CASSRGTDTQYF. The DNA of the CDR3 is TGTGCCAGCAGTAGGGGGACAGATACGCAGTATTTT.